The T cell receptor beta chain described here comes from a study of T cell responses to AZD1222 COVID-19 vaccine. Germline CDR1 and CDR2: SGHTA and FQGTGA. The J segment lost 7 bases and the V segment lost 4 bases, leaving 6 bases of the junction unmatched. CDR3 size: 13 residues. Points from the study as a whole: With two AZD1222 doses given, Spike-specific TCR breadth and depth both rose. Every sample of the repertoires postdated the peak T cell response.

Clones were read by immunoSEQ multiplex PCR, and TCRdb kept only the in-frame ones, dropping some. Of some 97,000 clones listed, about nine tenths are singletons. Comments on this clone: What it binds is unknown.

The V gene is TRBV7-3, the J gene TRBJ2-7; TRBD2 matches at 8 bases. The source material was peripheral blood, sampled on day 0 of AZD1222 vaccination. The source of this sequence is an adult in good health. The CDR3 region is CASSSAGGTEQYF. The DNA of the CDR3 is TGTGCCAGCAGCTCCGCGGGGGGTACGGAGCAGTACTTC.